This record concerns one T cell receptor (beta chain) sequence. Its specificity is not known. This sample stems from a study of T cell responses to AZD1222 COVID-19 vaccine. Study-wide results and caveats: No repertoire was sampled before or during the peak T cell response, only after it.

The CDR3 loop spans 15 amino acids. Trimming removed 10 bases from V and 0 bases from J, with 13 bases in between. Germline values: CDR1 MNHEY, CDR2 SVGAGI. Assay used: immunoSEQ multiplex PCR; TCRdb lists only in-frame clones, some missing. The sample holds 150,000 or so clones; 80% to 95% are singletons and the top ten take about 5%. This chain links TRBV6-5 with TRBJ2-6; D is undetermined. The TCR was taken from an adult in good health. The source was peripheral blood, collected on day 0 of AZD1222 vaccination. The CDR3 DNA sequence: TGTGCCACCGCACCTATCCCCTCTGGGGCCAACGTCCTGACTTTC. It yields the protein CATAPIPSGANVLTF.